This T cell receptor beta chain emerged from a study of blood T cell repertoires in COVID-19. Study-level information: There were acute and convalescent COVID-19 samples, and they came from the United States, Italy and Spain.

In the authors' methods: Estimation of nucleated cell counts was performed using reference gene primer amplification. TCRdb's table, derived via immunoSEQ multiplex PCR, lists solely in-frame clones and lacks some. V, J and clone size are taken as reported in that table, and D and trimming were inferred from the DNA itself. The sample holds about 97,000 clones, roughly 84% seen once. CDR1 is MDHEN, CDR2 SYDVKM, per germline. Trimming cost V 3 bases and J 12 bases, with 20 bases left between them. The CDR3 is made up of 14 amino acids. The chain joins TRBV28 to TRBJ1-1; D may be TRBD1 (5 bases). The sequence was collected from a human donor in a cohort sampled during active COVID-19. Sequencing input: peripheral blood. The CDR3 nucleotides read TGTGCCAGCAGTTTGAACAGGCCCTACCCTGGGTCTTTCTTT. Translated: CASSLNRPYPGSFF.